Listed below are T cell receptor beta chains from one sample, sequenced in a study of T cell responses to AZD1222 COVID-19 vaccine. TCRdb's table, derived via immunoSEQ multiplex PCR, lists solely in-frame clones and lacks some. The sample yields around 84,000 clones, around nine tenths seen once. The input for sequencing was peripheral blood, taken on day 0 of AZD1222 vaccination. These receptor sequences come from an adult in good health. Each CDR3 is given with its conserved first and last residue. The D gene is left open where the match is weak. Only part of the rows carry a size: once, few, many, or a class if the clone is expanded.

abundance,v_gene,d_gene,j_gene,CDR3aa,CDR3nt
NA,TRBV19,TRBD2,TRBJ2-1,CASSKRLSSGASSYNEQFF,TGTGCCAGTAGTAAAAGACTTTCTAGCGGGGCAAGCTCCTACAATGAGCAGTTCTTC
NA,TRBV19,TRBD1,TRBJ1-2,CASSPRTGGIHGYTF,TGTGCCAGTAGTCCCAGGACAGGGGGGATTCATGGCTACACCTTC
NA,TRBV7-9,NA,TRBJ1-5,CASSLGRQEQPQHF,TGTGCCAGCAGCTTAGGACGTCAGGAACAGCCCCAGCATTTT
NA,TRBV9,TRBD1,TRBJ2-7,CASSLRDSLFAYEQYF,TGTGCCAGCAGCCTCCGGGACAGCCTATTCGCTTACGAGCAGTACTTC
NA,TRBV18,NA,TRBJ1-1,CASSLTTGRVAFF,TGTGCCAGCTCACTAACGACGGGCCGGGTGGCTTTCTTT
NA,TRBV7-2,NA,TRBJ1-3,CASSPMGGAGNTIYF,TGTGCCAGCAGCCCCATGGGGGGTGCGGGAAACACCATATATTTT
once,TRBV6-5,NA,TRBJ1-2,CASSSWDYGYTF,TGTGCCAGCAGTTCCTGGGACTATGGCTACACCTTC
NA,TRBV7-9,TRBD1,TRBJ1-5,CASSRGQGFYQPQHF,TGTGCCAGCAGCAGGGGACAGGGTTTCTATCAGCCCCAGCATTTT
NA,TRBV2,TRBD1,TRBJ2-7,CASRKGGTGFNEQYF,TGTGCCAGCAGGAAAGGGGGGACAGGGTTTAACGAGCAGTACTTC
NA,TRBV4-2,TRBD2,TRBJ2-7,CASSRSLAGGGSYEQYF,TGTGCCAGCAGCCGAAGCTTAGCGGGAGGGGGCTCCTACGAGCAGTACTTC